This T cell receptor (beta chain) came from a study of shared clonotypes between healthy human individuals. The study, taken as a whole, reports: Shared clonotypes: about 5.3% naive CD4, 3% to 3.5% naive CD8, about 2.5% memory CD4, about 0.41% memory CD8.

The repertoire was sequenced with immunoSEQ multiplex PCR; TCRdb's copy has only in-frame clones and lacks some. The sample lists 450,000 to 700,000 clones, roughly 95% occurring once. Naive CD8 cells, CD45RO-negative and positively selected for CCR7, excluded terminally differentiated effector memory CD45RA+ cells. Trimming removed 6 bases from V and 3 bases from J; junction bases left unmatched: 11. Germline V gene sequence: CDR1 SNHLY, CDR2 FYNNEI. The CDR3 spans 16 residues. A note on this clone: Its antigen is as yet unknown.

Sequenced material: naive CD8+ T cells sorted from blood. The chain recombines TRBV2 with TRBJ2-7; TRBD1 agrees at 10 bases. This sequence originates from a woman aged 25 to 39 in good health. The CDR3 region is CASRTGGRVGVYEQYF. Written as DNA, the CDR3 is TGTGCCAGCAGGACAGGGGGCCGAGTCGGGGTCTACGAGCAGTACTTC.